This T cell receptor beta chain was documented in a study of blood T cells in healthy people across ages (dated by TCRdb to 2014 to 2015). In terms of the full investigation: In model experiments, template switching captured about one uniquely barcoded TCR beta cDNA molecule for every two T cells. Donors were grouped into four age groups: young (average 16 years), middle-aged (under 40), aged (approximately 58) and long-lived (about 90). Using the same blood draw, the study looked at two additional independent replicas of 1 million unique cDNA reads for two donors, one aged 18 to 30 and the other aged 80 or older. To avoid experimental bias, donors of different ages were spread randomly across the sequencing lanes. Using deep sequencing normalized with unique cDNA molecular identifiers, the study measured how TCR beta repertoire diversity changes with age. On the study overall, not on this receptor specifically: Bulk unsorted PBMC profiling prevented conclusive comparison of naive and antigen-experienced compartments. Estimates of total diversity based on one million sequenced T cells were regarded as lower bounds and as underestimates. There was a strong correlation between observed TCR beta diversity and the percentage of naive T cells measured by flow cytometry. As age increased, observed TCR beta diversity per million T cells dropped in a roughly linear way, and a significant reduction was already evident by age about 40. Compared with the aged group, the long-lived group had more naive CD4+ T cells, fewer expanded clones and increased TCR diversity, a pattern suggesting age selection. The CMV infection status of donors was not known, potentially confounding age-related changes in expanded clonotypes.

Library generation was performed with 5' RACE. The instrument was an Illumina HiSeq 2500. The second PCR ran for about 6 to 12 cycles and used a J-beta primer mix along with a sample-barcoded 5' primer. A unique molecular identifier was introduced onto each TCR beta cDNA molecule by a template-switch 5' adaptor carrying 12 random nucleotides. At least 3 million CDR3-containing paired-end reads were obtained from each sample. First-strand cDNA was synthesized from all RNA with the Mint cDNA synthesis kit, primed by a TRBC-specific oligonucleotide. Following uracil-DNA glycosylase treatment, all cDNA underwent a first 18-cycle PCR with the universal primers M1SS and BC2_uni_R. The original pipeline was this. For normalization, 1 million high-quality reads were randomly selected from each sample, with every read carrying a distinct molecular identifier. Instead of being binned into consensus sequences, reads that shared molecular identifiers were thrown out. MiTCR, set to a Q25 quality threshold and the strictest error-elimination algorithm, was used for CDR3 identification, clonotype clustering and error correction. A nonparametric unseen species model with Euler transformation was used to estimate lower-bound total TCR beta diversity. TCRdb trimmed the raw reads at Q25, called clones with MiXCR and kept productive beta chains. Merged by CDR3 protein, the rows form single entries marked with the most common genes and DNA. Here the V and J calls rest on TCRdb's processing, not on the authors' analysis. A total of about 1,500,000 distinct CDR3 sequences appear in this sample, 28% of them only once. 7.7% of the sample is in the top ten clones.

The V end loses 11 bases and the J end loses 1 base, and a stretch of 15 bases separates them. CDR3 length: 14 amino acids, cysteine to phenylalanine. Here the CDR3 DNA is all that survives: 42 bases in frame from base 1. The germline V gene provides CDR1 SNHLY and CDR2 FYNNEI. The donors were a few dozen Caucasian individuals from Russia, aged 6 to 90 years, who were systemically healthy. Each donor gave 9.5 to 10 milliliters of peripheral blood, drawn into EDTA-treated Vacutainer tubes. Ficoll-Paque density-gradient centrifugation was used to isolate PBMCs, with at least 7 million per sample. Trizol reagent was used to extract total RNA from the PBMCs, yielding at least 6 micrograms per sample. For every donor, an aliquot of PBMCs went through flow cytometry to measure the percentages of naive CD45RAhigh/CD27high T cells. Notes on this clonotype: It lacks a known antigen. No base quality information exists; no much larger clone differs at one position.

The sequenced sample consisted of blood. The sequence came from a woman in her 30s in good health. This sequence uses TRBV2 and TRBJ1-5, with the D gene uncertain. The nucleotide sequence is TGTGCCGGCTACTCCGGACGCAGCAATCAGCCCCAGCATTTT. Its amino acids are CAGYSGRSNQPQHF.